A selection of T cell receptor beta chains follows, all from one sample in a study of shared clonotypes between healthy human individuals. Here immunoSEQ multiplex PCR was the method, and the copy in TCRdb shows in-frame clones only, minus some. Of 2 million to 2.5 million clones in the sample, 90% to 97% are singletons; the top ten hold roughly 0.13%. Material: naive CD4+ T cells sorted from blood. The receptors derive from a man between 18 and 35 years old in good health. The CDR3 runs from the conserved cysteine through the conserved F or W. A D gene is named only where the DNA matches it firmly. Clone size is stated in some rows and not others, as once, few, many or a class when expanded.

size	D	J	V	CDR3	DNA
.	.	TRBJ1-6	TRBV7-8	CASSLGGSYNSPLHF	TGTGCCAGCAGCTTAGGAGGGTCCTATAATTCACCCCTCCACTTT
.	.	TRBJ1-1	TRBV27	CASSTLSVNTEAFF	TGTGCCAGCAGTACCCTTTCAGTCAACACTGAAGCTTTCTTT
.	.	TRBJ2-3	TRBV2	CASSPPRMATDTQYF	TGTGCCAGCAGCCCACCCCGGATGGCCACAGATACGCAGTATTTT
once	.	TRBJ1-5	TRBV7-2	CASSLAGQPQHF	TGTGCCAGCAGCTTAGCGGGACAGCCCCAGCATTTT
once	TRBD1	TRBJ1-1	TRBV28	CASSLNRGNTEAFF	TGTGCCAGCAGTCTCAACAGGGGGAACACTGAAGCTTTCTTT
.	.	TRBJ1-1	TRBV6-5	CASSSYMNTEAFF	TGTGCCAGCAGTTCTTACATGAACACTGAAGCTTTCTTT
.	.	TRBJ2-2	TRBV9	CASSVADPAGELFF	TGTGCCAGCAGCGTAGCTGATCCCGCCGGGGAGCTGTTTTTT
.	.	TRBJ1-5	TRBV19	CASSIGTYGNQPQHF	TGTGCCAGTAGTATTGGGACCTACGGAAATCAGCCCCAGCATTTT
.	.	TRBJ2-2	TRBV7-3	CASSPQTGVSGELFF	TGTGCCAGCAGCCCCCAGACGGGGGTTTCCGGGGAGCTGTTTTTT
once	.	TRBJ2-7	TRBV5-1	CASSLGGVSRAYEQYF	TGCGCCAGCAGCTTGGGTGGGGTTAGTAGGGCCTACGAGCAGTACTTC
once	TRBD2	TRBJ2-1	TRBV9	CASSVGASGRESANEQFF	TGTGCCAGCAGCGTAGGCGCTAGCGGGAGGGAAAGCGCGAATGAGCAGTTCTTC
.	TRBD1	TRBJ2-7	TRBV4-1	CASSQGQGAGYEQYF	TGCGCCAGCAGCCAAGGACAGGGGGCTGGCTACGAGCAGTACTTC
.	TRBD2	TRBJ2-1	TRBV30	CAWSRGGSYNEQFF	TGTGCCTGGAGTCGGGGGGGCTCCTACAATGAGCAGTTCTTC
once	TRBD2	TRBJ2-1	TRBV10-3	CAISEGLAGGYEQFF	TGTGCCATCAGTGAGGGCCTAGCGGGGGGCTATGAGCAGTTCTTC
.	TRBD2	TRBJ2-7	TRBV7-2	CASSPRGSGAWEQYF	TGTGCCAGCAGCCCACGTGGTAGCGGGGCCTGGGAGCAGTACTTC
.	.	TRBJ2-1	TRBV5-1	CASSTGLAFYNEQFF	TGCGCCAGCAGCACGGGACTTGCCTTCTACAATGAGCAGTTCTTC
.	.	TRBJ2-2	TRBV10-3	CAISEQGSPGELFF	TGTGCCATCAGTGAACAGGGAAGTCCCGGGGAGCTGTTTTTT
once	.	TRBJ2-7	TRBV5-4	CASSFTGINEQYF	TGTGCCAGCAGCTTCACAGGGATCAACGAGCAGTACTTC